The 3 T cell receptor beta chains below were found in one sample sequenced in a study of blood T cell repertoires in COVID-19. Clones were read by immunoSEQ multiplex PCR, and TCRdb kept only the in-frame ones, dropping some. The profile shows about 100,000 clones, approximately 87% of them singletons. What was sequenced was peripheral blood. These receptors were obtained from a human donor in a cohort sampled during active COVID-19.

J is TRBJ2-5 and V is TRBV7-6; TRBD2 agrees at 10 bases. Germline-derived CDR1 and CDR2 are SGHVS and FNYEAQ. V lost 2 bases to trimming and J lost 5 bases; unmatched junction nucleotides: 5. The CDR3 is made up of 15 amino acids. CDR3 DNA sequence: TGTGCCAGCAGCTTATCTAGCGGGAGTATCGAGACCCAGTACTTC. This sequence encodes CASSLSSGSIETQYF.

This clone was detected a few times. This chain uses TRBV5-4 with TRBJ1-2, with D perhaps TRBD1 (5 bases). Per germline, CDR1 SGHNT and CDR2 YYREEE (reference sequence). CDR3 length equals 13 residues. V was trimmed by 6 bases and J by 8 bases, leaving 17 bases between them. The CDR3 sequence is CASNPTGGHGYTF. CDR3 nucleotide sequence: TGTGCCAGCAACCCTACCGGTGGACACGGCTACACCTTC. The entire variable domain, with the rest obtained from reference TRBV5-4 and TRBJ1-2, is as follows: ETGVTQSPTHLIKTRGQQVTLRCSSQSGHNTVSWYQQALGQGPQFIFQYYREEENGRGNFPPRFSGLQFPNYSSELNVNALELDDSALYLCASNPTGGHGYTFGSGTRLTVV.

This chain connects TRBV19 to TRBJ2-7, with D tentatively TRBD1 (6 bases). The CDR3 consists of 13 residues. Between the trimmed V and J ends, which lost 7 bases and 3 bases, there was a span of 13 bases. From germline, CDR1 is LNHDA and CDR2 SQIVND (reference sequence). DNA for the CDR3: TGTGCCAGTACCTCGGGCAGGGGCTACGAGCAGTACTTC. Translating it yields CASTSGRGYEQYF.